Shown below are 28 T cell receptor beta chains from a single sample sequenced in a study of control samples from healthy donors and cancer patients. Only in-frame clones appear in the TCRdb table, and some are missing; sequencing was by immunoSEQ multiplex PCR. The sample lists around 170,000 clones; around nine tenths were seen once. Sequencing was performed on blood. The receptors derive from a woman aged 25 to 39 in good health.

The chain links TRBV3-1 (or the pseudogene TRBV3-2) to TRBJ2-5, with D perhaps matching TRBD2 (6 bases). The CDR3 extends over 15 amino acids. Per the germline V gene, CDR1 is LGHDT and CDR2 is YNNKEL (reference sequence). The germline V and J ends were trimmed by 4 bases and 7 bases, with 19 bases remaining between them. This CDR3 reads CASSPWISGLGTQYF. CDR3 coding DNA: TGTGCCAGCAGCCCCTGGATCAGCGGGTTAGGGACCCAGTACTTC.

A word on this clone: In the same sample, other DNA sequences code for this CDR3. The chain is built from TRBV28 and TRBJ2-7; 8 nucleotides line up with TRBD1. CDR3 length: 12 amino acids. Germline V gene data show CDR1 as MDHEN and CDR2 as SYDVKM. Here the CDR3 DNA reads TGTGGGGCTGGGACAGGCGATCACGAGCAGTACTTC. Translation gives CGAGTGDHEQYF. The full variable domain, rest sourced from reference TRBV28 and TRBJ2-7, is DVKVTQSSRYLVKRTGEKVFLECVQDMDHENMFWYRQDPGLGLRLIYFSYDVKMKEKGDIPEGYSVSREKKERFSLILESASTNQTSMYLCGAGTGDHEQYFGPGTRLTVT.

V gene TRBV3-1 (or the pseudogene TRBV3-2) combines with J gene TRBJ1-1; D is unclear. The V gene lost 4 bases and the J gene lost 1 base, with 10 bases spanning the gap. The CDR3 runs to 14 residues. Per germline, CDR1 LGHDT and CDR2 YNNKEL (reference sequence). CDR3 sequence reads: CASSPRTGNTEAFF. CDR3 nucleotide sequence: TGTGCCAGCAGCCCTCGGACGGGGAACACTGAAGCTTTCTTT.

V and J are TRBV18 and TRBJ2-3; unclear D gene. CDR3 length: 16 amino acids. The germline V gene has CDR1 KGHSH and CDR2 LQKENI. Trimming removed 3 bases at V and 0 bases at J, with 13 bases between. The CDR3 DNA sequence: TGTGCCAGCTCACCTTCGGACCTACCAAGCACAGATACGCAGTATTTT. Translated, it gives CASSPSDLPSTDTQYF.

The chain joins TRBV11-2 to TRBJ1-5; D gene ambiguous. The germline V and J ends were trimmed by 5 bases and 2 bases, with 7 bases remaining between them. The CDR3 extends over 13 amino acids. Germline CDR1 reads SGHAT; CDR2 reads FQNNGV. The CDR3 reads CASSLLGNQPQHF. CDR3 sequence (DNA): TGTGCCAGCAGCCTGCTCGGCAATCAGCCCCAGCATTTT.

The chain uses TRBV25-1 and TRBJ2-7; D may be TRBD1 or TRBD2 (5 bases each). The CDR3 sequence is 13 residues long. The V end was cut by 8 bases, the J end by 2 bases, with 13 bases between. The V gene's germline CDR1 is MGHDK and CDR2 SYGVNS. The DNA of the CDR3 is TGTGCCAGCCCCGGGACGTACCCCTACGAGCAGTACTTC. As protein: CASPGTYPYEQYF.

V and J are TRBV20-1 and TRBJ2-1; D is ambiguous. The CDR3 runs to 16 residues. The V gene lost 3 bases and the J gene lost 1 base, with 16 bases spanning the gap. CDR1 and CDR2 (germline): DFQATT, SNEGSKA (reference sequence). The CDR3 DNA reads as TGCAGTGCTAGTTTCCGCGCTCAAGGGTCCTACAATGAGCAGTTCTTC. Its protein is CSASFRAQGSYNEQFF.

The V call is TRBV28, the J call TRBJ2-4; TRBD2 matches 11 bases. The CDR3 spans 17 residues. Germline trimming cut 6 bases from V and 4 bases from J; bases unmatched to any gene: 11. Germline loops: CDR1 MDHEN, CDR2 SYDVKM. The CDR3 protein is CASSNPGLADTKNIQYF. The CDR3 nucleotides are TGTGCCAGCAGCAACCCGGGACTAGCGGACACTAAAAACATTCAGTACTTC. Complete variable domain (other parts from reference TRBV28 and TRBJ2-4): DVKVTQSSRYLVKRTGEKVFLECVQDMDHENMFWYRQDPGLGLRLIYFSYDVKMKEKGDIPEGYSVSREKKERFSLILESASTNQTSMYLCASSNPGLADTKNIQYFGAGTRLSVL.

V and J are TRBV5-1 and TRBJ2-3, with 8 bases matching TRBD2. Germline V gene data show CDR1 as SGHRS and CDR2 as YFSETQ. The CDR3 consists of 14 residues. With V trimmed by 0 bases and J by 10 bases, 7 bases remained unmatched. CDR3 DNA sequence: TGCGCCAGCAGCTTGGACTTTTTGCGGGAGGCGCAGTATTTT. Amino acids: CASSLDFLREAQYF. The entire variable domain, with the rest obtained from reference TRBV5-1 and TRBJ2-3, is as follows: KAGVTQTPRYLIKTRGQQVTLSCSPISGHRSVSWYQQTPGQGLQFLFEYFSETQRNKGNFPGRFSGRQFSNSRSEMNVSTLELGDSALYLCASSLDFLREAQYFGPGTRLTVL.

This sequence joins TRBV5-1 and TRBJ2-2; TRBD1 agrees at 7 bases. The CDR3 is made up of 14 amino acids. Unmatched junction bases numbered 6, after V lost 4 bases and J lost 6 bases. CDR1 and CDR2 (germline): SGHRS, YFSETQ. The CDR3, as DNA: TGCGCCAGCAGCCAAACGACAGGGCCCGGGGAGCTGTTTTTT. Protein sequence: CASSQTTGPGELFF.

Only one count was recorded for this clone. The rearrangement uses TRBV4-1 and TRBJ1-1; D not certain. Trimming stripped 2 bases from V and 5 bases from J, with 15 bases between. Germline V gene sequence: CDR1 MGHRA, CDR2 YSYEKL. The CDR3 has 15 amino acids. The CDR3 region has the DNA TGCGCCAGCAGCCAATACGACCCCCCACAGACTGAAGCTTTCTTT. It specifies CASSQYDPPQTEAFF.

This chain links TRBV18 with TRBJ1-3, with 9 bases fitting TRBD1. The CDR3 contains 16 residues. V lost 3 bases to trimming and J lost 1 base; unmatched junction nucleotides: 4. The V gene's germline CDR1 is KGHSH and CDR2 LQKENI. CDR3 in amino acids: CASSPSGTGSGNTIYF. The CDR3 DNA reads as TGTGCCAGCTCACCGTCCGGGACAGGGTCTGGAAACACCATATATTTT.

The gene calls are TRBV12-3 or TRBV12-4 and TRBJ2-1; D may be TRBD2 (6 bases). V gave up 5 bases and J gave up 10 bases, with 15 bases separating them. The CDR3 contains 13 residues. CDR3: CASSGLPPWEQFF. CDR3 nucleotides: TGTGCCAGCAGTGGACTACCCCCCTGGGAGCAGTTCTTC.

As DNA, the CDR3 is TGTGCCATCATGAAGAACACTGAAGCTTTCTTT. It translates to CAIMKNTEAFF. The chain recombines TRBV10-3 with TRBJ1-1; no definite D call. Germline V gives CDR1 ENHRY, CDR2 SYGVKD. The CDR3 runs to 11 residues. The ends were cut back, 7 bases at V and 1 base at J, with 4 bases in the middle.

This clone came up once. The chain has TRBV10-3 and TRBJ2-3, with a possible D match to TRBD2 (6 bases). The CDR3 totals 15 residues. V gave up 4 bases and J gave up 3 bases, with 14 bases separating them. CDR1 and CDR2 from the germline V gene are ENHRY and SYGVKD. The CDR3 spells CAISGSGRRTDTQYF. The DNA of the CDR3 is TGTGCCATCAGTGGGTCAGGGAGGAGGACAGATACGCAGTATTTT.

The CDR3 region has the DNA TGTGCCATCAGTGAGTCTAGCGGGAGGGCCGTCGGCAAAAACATTCAGTACTTC. The encoded protein is CAISESSGRAVGKNIQYF. V gene TRBV10-3 combines with J gene TRBJ2-4, with 11 bases that match TRBD2. The ends lost 0 bases at V and 3 bases at J; junction bases unmatched: 7. The CDR3 sequence is 18 residues long. Germline CDR1 ENHRY, CDR2 SYGVKD.

The rearrangement uses TRBV28 and TRBJ1-1; the D is unclear. Germline V CDR1 and CDR2: MDHEN, SYDVKM. The CDR3 runs 14 residues. Trimming left V 6 bases short and J 2 bases short, with 13 bases between. As DNA, the CDR3 is TGTGCCAGCAGGGGATTTAGGATAAACACTGAAGCTTTCTTT. It encodes CASRGFRINTEAFF.

The V call is TRBV30, the J call TRBJ1-5, with D unresolved. The CDR3 extends over 14 amino acids. The V end lost 0 bases, the J end lost 2 bases, and 8 bases lay between the germline ends. Germline CDR1 and CDR2: GTSNPN and SVGIG (reference sequence). The CDR3 bases are TGTGCCTGGAGTGTACATAGACGCAATCAGCCCCAGCATTTT. Its protein product is CAWSVHRRNQPQHF. The full variable domain, with the rest looked up from reference TRBV30 and TRBJ1-5, is SQTIHQWPATLVQPVGSPLSLECTVEGTSNPNLYWYRQAAGRGLQLLFYSVGIGQISSEVPQNLSASRPQDRQFILSSKKLLLSDSGFYLCAWSVHRRNQPQHFGDGTRLSIL.

Ten or more counts support this clone. The V and J genes are TRBV27 and TRBJ1-5; D is unresolved. CDR1 and CDR2 from the germline V gene are MNHEY and SMNVEV (reference sequence). V was cut by 4 bases and J by 3 bases, with 7 bases left in between. This CDR3 has 13 amino acids. CDR3 loop: CASSSLNNQPQHF. The CDR3 region has the DNA TGTGCCAGCAGTTCCCTTAACAATCAGCCCCAGCATTTT.

The gene calls are TRBV6-5 and TRBJ2-7; D remains unclear. The V gene's germline CDR1 is MNHEY and CDR2 SVGAGI. Trimming stripped 6 bases from V and 0 bases from J, with 12 bases between. There are 14 residues in the CDR3. The CDR3 bases are TGTGCCAGCAGACCAGGACCCGACTCCTACGAGCAGTACTTC. Its translation is CASRPGPDSYEQYF.

The chain carries TRBV6-4 and TRBJ1-2; 7 nucleotides line up with TRBD1. Germline V gene lookup returns CDR1 MRHNA and CDR2 SNTAGT. CDR3 length: 13 residues. V lost 5 bases to trimming and J lost 3 bases; unmatched junction nucleotides: 3. Written as DNA, the CDR3 is TGTGCCAGCAGTTTCACAGGGGACTATGGCTACACCTTC. Its protein is CASSFTGDYGYTF.

J is TRBJ1-6 and V is TRBV27; TRBD1 matches 8 bases. The V gene's germline CDR1 is MNHEY and CDR2 SMNVEV (reference sequence). Unmatched junction bases numbered 5, after V lost 6 bases and J lost 1 base. The CDR3 is made up of 16 amino acids. Written as DNA, the CDR3 is TGTGCCAGCAGCGCAACAGGGGGATCCTATAATTCACCCCTCCACTTT. Its protein is CASSATGGSYNSPLHF.

The J gene is TRBJ2-3, the V gene TRBV20-1, with 9 bases that match TRBD2. Germline CDR1 DFQATT, CDR2 SNEGSKA (reference sequence). After removal of 6 bases from V and 6 bases from J, the junction contained 10 bases not matched to a gene. CDR3 length: 14 residues. The CDR3 DNA reads TGCAGTGCGAGTATAGCGGGGGTACGGGATACGCAGTATTTT. This codes for CSASIAGVRDTQYF.

The chain uses TRBV5-4 and TRBJ2-1, with D perhaps matching TRBD1 (6 bases). Trimming took 2 bases from V and 0 from J, leaving 9 bases between them. CDR3 length equals 15 residues. The V gene's germline CDR1 is SGHNT and CDR2 YYREEE (reference sequence). The CDR3: CASSLGTSSYNEQFF. For the CDR3, the DNA is TGTGCCAGCAGCTTAGGGACATCCTCCTACAATGAGCAGTTCTTC.

This sequence joins TRBV5-1 and TRBJ1-2, with TRBD1 as a possible D gene (5 bases). The V end was cut by 4 bases, the J end by 2 bases, with 15 bases between. The germline V gene has CDR1 SGHRS and CDR2 YFSETQ. The CDR3 runs to 15 residues. The CDR3 loop reads CASSRSLTENYGYTF. Written as DNA, the CDR3 is TGCGCCAGCAGCCGTAGCCTGACAGAGAACTATGGCTACACCTTC.

The chain links TRBV7-9 to TRBJ2-7; 8 bases are a match to TRBD2. This CDR3 is 16 amino acids long. The germline V gene encodes CDR1 SEHNR and CDR2 FQNEAQ (reference sequence). The junction had 7 bases not matched to a gene; V was cut back by 1 base and J by 2 bases. The CDR3 reads CASSLVGSGITYEQYF. CDR3 sequence (DNA): TGTGCCAGCAGCTTAGTTGGTAGCGGGATAACCTACGAGCAGTACTTC.

The rearrangement joins TRBV7-8 to TRBJ2-5; D unclear. Trimming took off 4 bases at V and 2 bases at J, with 8 bases between the two ends. The CDR3 loop spans 13 amino acids. Germline V lookup: CDR1 SGHVS, CDR2 FQNEAQ. This chain's CDR3 is CASSSGVQETQYF. Written as DNA, the CDR3 is TGTGCCAGCAGCTCTGGGGTACAAGAGACCCAGTACTTC. Together with reference TRBV7-8 and TRBJ2-5, the CDR3 gives the full variable domain: GAGVSQSPRYKVAKRGQDVALRCDPISGHVSLFWYQQALGQGPEFLTYFQNEAQLDKSGLPSDRFFAERPEGSVSTLKIQRTQQEDSAVYLCASSSGVQETQYFGPGTRLLVL.

This clone was recorded only once. The genes are TRBV21-1 and TRBJ2-7; the table's TRBD1 call for D was not verified on the DNA. TRBV21-1 is a known pseudogene. CDR3 length: 19 amino acids. The CDR3 DNA reads as TGTGCCAGCAGCAAAGTAGGGGAGTCTGGACAGCCGCCCTCCTACGAGCAGTACGTC. This codes for CASSKVGESGQPPSYEQYV.